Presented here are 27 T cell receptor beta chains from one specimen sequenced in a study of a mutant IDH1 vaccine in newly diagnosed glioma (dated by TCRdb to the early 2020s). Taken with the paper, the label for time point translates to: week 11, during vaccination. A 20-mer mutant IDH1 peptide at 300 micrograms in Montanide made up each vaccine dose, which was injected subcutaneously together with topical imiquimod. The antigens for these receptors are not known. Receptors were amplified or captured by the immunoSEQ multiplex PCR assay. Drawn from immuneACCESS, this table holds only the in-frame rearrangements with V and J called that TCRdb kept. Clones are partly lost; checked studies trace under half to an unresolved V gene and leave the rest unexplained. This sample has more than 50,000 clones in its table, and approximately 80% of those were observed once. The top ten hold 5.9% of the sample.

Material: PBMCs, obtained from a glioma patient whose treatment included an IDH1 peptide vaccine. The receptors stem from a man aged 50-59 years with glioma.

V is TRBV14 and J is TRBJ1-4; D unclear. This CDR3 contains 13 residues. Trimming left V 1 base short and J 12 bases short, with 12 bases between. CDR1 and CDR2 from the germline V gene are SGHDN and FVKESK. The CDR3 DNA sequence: TGTGCCAGCAGCCAAGGTCCCAATGGGGAACTGTTTTTT. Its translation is CASSQGPNGELFF.

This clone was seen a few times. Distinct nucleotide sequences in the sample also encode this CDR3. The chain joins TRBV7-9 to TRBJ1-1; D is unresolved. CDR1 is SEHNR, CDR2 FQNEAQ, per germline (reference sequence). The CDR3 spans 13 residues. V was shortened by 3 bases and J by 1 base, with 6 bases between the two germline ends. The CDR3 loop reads CASSLVGNTEAFF. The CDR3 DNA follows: TGTGCCAGCAGCTTGGTGGGGAACACTGAAGCTTTCTTT.

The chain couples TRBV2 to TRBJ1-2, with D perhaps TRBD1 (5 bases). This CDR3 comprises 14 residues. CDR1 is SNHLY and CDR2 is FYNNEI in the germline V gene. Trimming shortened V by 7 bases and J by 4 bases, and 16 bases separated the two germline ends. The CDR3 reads CASTGLGTVYGYTF. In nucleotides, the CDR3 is TGTGCCAGCACTGGGCTTGGGACCGTCTATGGCTACACCTTC.

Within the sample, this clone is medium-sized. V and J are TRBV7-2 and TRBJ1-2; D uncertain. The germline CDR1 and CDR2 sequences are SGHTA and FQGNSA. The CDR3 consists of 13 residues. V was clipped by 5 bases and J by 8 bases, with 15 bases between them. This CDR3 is CASSNDLGWGYTF. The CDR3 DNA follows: TGTGCCAGCAGCAACGACCTTGGCTGGGGCTACACCTTC. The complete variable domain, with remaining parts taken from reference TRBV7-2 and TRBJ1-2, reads GAGVSQSPSNKVTEKGKDVELRCDPISGHTALYWYRQSLGQGLEFLIYFQGNSAPDKSGLPSDRFSAERTGGSVSTLTIQRTQQEDSAVYLCASSNDLGWGYTFGSGTRLTVV.

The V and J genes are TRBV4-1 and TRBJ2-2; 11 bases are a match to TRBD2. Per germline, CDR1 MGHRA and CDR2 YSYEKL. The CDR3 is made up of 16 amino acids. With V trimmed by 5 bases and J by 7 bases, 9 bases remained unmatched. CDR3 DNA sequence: TGCGCCAGCAGCAAGGGTAGCGGGGGGGCCGTCGGGGAGCTGTTTTTT. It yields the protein CASSKGSGGAVGELFF.

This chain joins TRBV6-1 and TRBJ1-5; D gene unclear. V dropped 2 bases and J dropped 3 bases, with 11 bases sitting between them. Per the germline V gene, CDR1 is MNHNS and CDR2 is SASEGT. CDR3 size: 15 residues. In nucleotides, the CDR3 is TGTGCCAGCAGTGAAAACGCGGCAAACAATCAGCCCCAGCATTTT. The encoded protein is CASSENAANNQPQHF.

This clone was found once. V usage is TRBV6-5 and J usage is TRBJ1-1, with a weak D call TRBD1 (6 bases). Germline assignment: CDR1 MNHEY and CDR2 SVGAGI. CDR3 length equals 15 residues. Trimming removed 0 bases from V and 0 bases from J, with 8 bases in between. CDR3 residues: CASSYSNRVNTEAFF. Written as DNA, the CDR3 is TGTGCCAGCAGTTACTCTAACAGGGTGAACACTGAAGCTTTCTTT.

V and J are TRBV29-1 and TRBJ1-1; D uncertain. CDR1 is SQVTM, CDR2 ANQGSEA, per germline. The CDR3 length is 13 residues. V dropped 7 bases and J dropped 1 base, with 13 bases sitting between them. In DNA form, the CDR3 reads TGCAGCGGGATGCAGCGACCGAACACTGAAGCTTTCTTT. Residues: CSGMQRPNTEAFF.

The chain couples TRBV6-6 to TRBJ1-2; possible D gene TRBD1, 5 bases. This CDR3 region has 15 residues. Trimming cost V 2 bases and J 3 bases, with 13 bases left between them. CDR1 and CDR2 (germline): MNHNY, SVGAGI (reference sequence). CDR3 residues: CASSYGRGSYYGYTF. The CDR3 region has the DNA TGTGCCAGCAGTTACGGACGGGGCTCGTACTATGGCTACACCTTC.

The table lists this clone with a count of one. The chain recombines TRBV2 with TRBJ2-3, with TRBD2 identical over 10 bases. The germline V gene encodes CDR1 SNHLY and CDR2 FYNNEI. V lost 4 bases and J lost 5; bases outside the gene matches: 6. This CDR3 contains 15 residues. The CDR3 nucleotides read TGTGCCAGCAGTGCCTCGTTAGCGGGGGGAGATACGCAGTATTTT. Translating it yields CASSASLAGGDTQYF.

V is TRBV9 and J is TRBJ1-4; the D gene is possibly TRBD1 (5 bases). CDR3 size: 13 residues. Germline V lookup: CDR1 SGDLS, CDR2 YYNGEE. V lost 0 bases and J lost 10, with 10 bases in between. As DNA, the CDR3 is TGTGCCAGCAGCGTAGCTGACCAGGGAAAACTGTTTTTT. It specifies CASSVADQGKLFF.

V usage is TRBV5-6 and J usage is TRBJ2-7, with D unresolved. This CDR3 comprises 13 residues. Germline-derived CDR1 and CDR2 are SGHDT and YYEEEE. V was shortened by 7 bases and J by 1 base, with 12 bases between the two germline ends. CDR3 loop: CASSGRRSYEQYF. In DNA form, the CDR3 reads TGTGCCAGCTCCGGACGCCGTTCCTACGAGCAGTACTTC.

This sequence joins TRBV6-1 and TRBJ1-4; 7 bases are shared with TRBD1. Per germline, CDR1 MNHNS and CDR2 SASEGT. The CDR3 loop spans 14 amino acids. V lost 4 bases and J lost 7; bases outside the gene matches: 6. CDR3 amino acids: CASSGDSGGEKLFF. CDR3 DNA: TGTGCCAGCAGTGGGGACAGTGGAGGTGAAAAACTGTTTTTT.

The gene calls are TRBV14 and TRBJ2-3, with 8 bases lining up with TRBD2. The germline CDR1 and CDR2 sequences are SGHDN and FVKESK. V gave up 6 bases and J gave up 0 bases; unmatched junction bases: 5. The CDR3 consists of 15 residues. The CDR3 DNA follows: TGTGCCAGCAGGACGGGGGGGACTAGCACAGATACGCAGTATTTT. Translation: CASRTGGTSTDTQYF.

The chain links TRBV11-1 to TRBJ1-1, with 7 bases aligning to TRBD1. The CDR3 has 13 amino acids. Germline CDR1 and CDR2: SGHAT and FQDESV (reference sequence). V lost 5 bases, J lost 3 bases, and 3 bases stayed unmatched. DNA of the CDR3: TGTGCCAGCAGCCCAACAGGGGACACTGAAGCTTTCTTT. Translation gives CASSPTGDTEAFF. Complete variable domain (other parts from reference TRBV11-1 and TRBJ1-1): EAEVAQSPRYKITEKSQAVAFWCDPISGHATLYWYRQILGQGPELLVQFQDESVVDDSQLPKDRFSAERLKGVDSTLKIQPAELGDSAMYLCASSPTGDTEAFFGQGTRLTVV.

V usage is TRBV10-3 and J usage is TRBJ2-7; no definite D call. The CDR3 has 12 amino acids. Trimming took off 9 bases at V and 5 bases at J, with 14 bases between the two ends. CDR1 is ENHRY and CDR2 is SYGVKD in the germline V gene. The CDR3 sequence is CAIAPGPNEQYF. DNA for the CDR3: TGTGCCATTGCACCGGGCCCTAACGAGCAGTACTTC.

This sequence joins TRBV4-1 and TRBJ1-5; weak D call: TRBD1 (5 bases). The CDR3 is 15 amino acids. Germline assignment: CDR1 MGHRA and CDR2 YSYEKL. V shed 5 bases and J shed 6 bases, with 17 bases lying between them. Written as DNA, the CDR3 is TGCGCCAGCAGCTCAAAAGTGGGACGGGCTCAGCCCCAGCATTTT. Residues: CASSSKVGRAQPQHF.

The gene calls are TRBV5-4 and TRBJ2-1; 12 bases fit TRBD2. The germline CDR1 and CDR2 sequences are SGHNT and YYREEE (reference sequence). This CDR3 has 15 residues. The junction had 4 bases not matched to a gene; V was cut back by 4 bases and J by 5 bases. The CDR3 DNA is TGTGCCAGCAGCGCGGGACTAGCGGGCAACAATGAGCAGTTCTTC. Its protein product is CASSAGLAGNNEQFF. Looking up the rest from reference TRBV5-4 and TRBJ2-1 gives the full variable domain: ETGVTQSPTHLIKTRGQQVTLRCSSQSGHNTVSWYQQALGQGPQFIFQYYREEENGRGNFPPRFSGLQFPNYSSELNVNALELDDSALYLCASSAGLAGNNEQFFGPGTRLTVL.

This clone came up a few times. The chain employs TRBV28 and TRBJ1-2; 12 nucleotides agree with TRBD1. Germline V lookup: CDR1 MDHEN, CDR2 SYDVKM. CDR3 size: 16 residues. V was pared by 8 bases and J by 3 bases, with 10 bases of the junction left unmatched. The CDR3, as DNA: TGTGCCAGCGGAGGGACAGGGGGCACCAGGTACTATGGCTACACCTTC. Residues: CASGGTGGTRYYGYTF.

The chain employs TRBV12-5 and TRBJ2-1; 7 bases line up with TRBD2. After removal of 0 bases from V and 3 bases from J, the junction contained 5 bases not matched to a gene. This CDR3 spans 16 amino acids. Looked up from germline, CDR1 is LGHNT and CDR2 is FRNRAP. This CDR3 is CASGLVAGSYYNEQFF. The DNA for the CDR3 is TGTGCTAGTGGTTTGGTAGCGGGGAGTTACTACAATGAGCAGTTCTTC.

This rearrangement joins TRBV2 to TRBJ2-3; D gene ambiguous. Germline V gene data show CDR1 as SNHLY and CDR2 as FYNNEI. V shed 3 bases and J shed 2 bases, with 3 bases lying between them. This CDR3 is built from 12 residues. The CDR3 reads CASSDSTDTQYF. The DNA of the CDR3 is TGTGCCAGCAGTGACTCCACAGATACGCAGTATTTT.

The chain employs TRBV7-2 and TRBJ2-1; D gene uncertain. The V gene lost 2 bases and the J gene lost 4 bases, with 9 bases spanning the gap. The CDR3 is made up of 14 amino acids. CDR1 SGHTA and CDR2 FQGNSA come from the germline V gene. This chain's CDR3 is CASSLRASYNEQFF. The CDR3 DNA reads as TGTGCCAGCAGCTTAAGAGCTTCATACAATGAGCAGTTCTTC.

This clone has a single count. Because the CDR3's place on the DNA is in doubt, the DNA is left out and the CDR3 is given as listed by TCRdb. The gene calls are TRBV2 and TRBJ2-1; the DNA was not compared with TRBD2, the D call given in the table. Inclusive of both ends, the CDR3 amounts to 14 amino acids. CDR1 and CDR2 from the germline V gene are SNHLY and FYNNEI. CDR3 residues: CASSEAQTISVQFF.

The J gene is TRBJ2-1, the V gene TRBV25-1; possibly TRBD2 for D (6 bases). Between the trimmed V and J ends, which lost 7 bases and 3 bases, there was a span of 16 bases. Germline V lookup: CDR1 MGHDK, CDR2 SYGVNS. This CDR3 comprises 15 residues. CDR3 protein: CASTDRGRDYNEQFF. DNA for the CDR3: TGTGCCAGCACCGACCGGGGGAGAGACTACAATGAGCAGTTCTTC.

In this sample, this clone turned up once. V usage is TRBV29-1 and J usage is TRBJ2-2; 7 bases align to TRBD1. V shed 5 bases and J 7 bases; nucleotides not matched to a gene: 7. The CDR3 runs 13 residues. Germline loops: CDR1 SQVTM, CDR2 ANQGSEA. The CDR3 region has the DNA TGCAGCGTTATGACAGGGTCGGACGGGGAGCTGTTTTTT. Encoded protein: CSVMTGSDGELFF.

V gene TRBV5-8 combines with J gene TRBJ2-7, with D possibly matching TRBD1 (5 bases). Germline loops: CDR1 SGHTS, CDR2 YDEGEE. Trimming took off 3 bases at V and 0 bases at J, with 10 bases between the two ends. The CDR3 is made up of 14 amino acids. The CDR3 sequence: CASSSKGLSYEQYF. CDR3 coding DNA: TGTGCCAGCAGCTCAAAGGGGCTCTCCTACGAGCAGTACTTC. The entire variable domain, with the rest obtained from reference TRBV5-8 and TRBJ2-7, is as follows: EAGVTQSPTHLIKTRGQQATLRCSPISGHTSVYWYQQALGLGLQFLLWYDEGEERNRGNFPPRFSGRQFPNYSSELNVNALELEDSALYLCASSSKGLSYEQYFGPGTRLTVT.

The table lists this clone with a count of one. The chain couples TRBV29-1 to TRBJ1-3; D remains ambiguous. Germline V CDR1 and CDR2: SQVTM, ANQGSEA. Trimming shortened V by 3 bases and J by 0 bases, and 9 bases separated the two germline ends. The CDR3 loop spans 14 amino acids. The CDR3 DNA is TGCAGCGTTGAGGCTCGGAGCTCTGGAAACACCATATATTTT. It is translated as CSVEARSSGNTIYF.